A selection of T cell receptor beta chains follows, all from one sample in a study of shared clonotypes between healthy human individuals. Measured with immunoSEQ multiplex PCR; TCRdb has only the in-frame clones, and not every one. Of over a million clones in the sample, 70% to 80% were seen once. The source material was memory CD4+ T cells from PBMCs. Every receptor here comes from a man between 18 and 29 years old in good health. Some clones in this sample may be carry-over from other donors' samples. Both conserved end residues are part of each CDR3. D genes are given only for firm matches. Clone size is not always given. Where it is, it says once, few, many or a class for expanded clones.

j_call d_call v_call clone_size cdr3_nt cdr3_aa
TRBJ2-7 TRBD1 TRBV11-2 - TGTGCCAGCAGCTTAGGGACAGGAAATTCCTACGAGCAGTACTTC CASSLGTGNSYEQYF
TRBJ2-3 TRBD2 TRBV5-1 - TGCGCCAGCAGCGGGACTGGGGGACTAGCCACAGATACGCAGTATTTT CASSGTGGLATDTQYF
TRBJ2-2 - TRBV10-2 - TGCGCCAGCAGTGAGTCAATAAACACCGGGGAGCTGTTTTTT CASSESINTGELFF
TRBJ2-7 - TRBV27 - TGTGCCAGCAGCGTACTAAAGGGCTTCGAAAGCTACGAGCAGTACTTC CASSVLKGFESYEQYF
TRBJ1-5 - TRBV29-1 few TGCAGCGTTGAAGATGGGCTCAATCAGCCCCAGCATTTT CSVEDGLNQPQHF
TRBJ2-5 TRBD1 TRBV9 - TGTGCCAGCAGCGTAGGAGGGGGCTGGGAGACCCAGTACTTC CASSVGGGWETQYF
TRBJ2-6 - TRBV28 once TGTGCCAGCAGTCGCCTGGGGGATAGGAGCTCTGGGGCCAACGTCCTGACTTTC CASSRLGDRSSGANVLTF
TRBJ2-5 - TRBV28 - TGTGCCAGCAGTTCGGTTTCCCAAGAGACCCAGTACTTC CASSSVSQETQYF
TRBJ1-2 - TRBV5-6 many TGTGCCAGCAGCCCCTCGCGGGTTGGCTACACCTTC CASSPSRVGYTF
TRBJ2-6 - TRBV2 few TGTGCCAGCAGTGAGCTAAAGATTGATTTCTCTGGGGCCAACGTCCTGACTTTC CASSELKIDFSGANVLTF
TRBJ2-7 - TRBV5-4 - TGTGCCAGCAGCTTGGGCTCGGATGCCTACGAGCAGTACTTC CASSLGSDAYEQYF
TRBJ2-7 TRBD1 TRBV7-8 - TGTGCCAGCAGCTTAGCGCGACAGGGGGCAGGCGAGCAGTACTTC CASSLARQGAGEQYF
TRBJ2-2 TRBD1 TRBV28 - TGTGCCAGCACCGGGACAGTGAACACCGGGGAGCTGTTTTTT CASTGTVNTGELFF
TRBJ2-7 TRBD1 TRBV6-5 many TGTGCCAGCAGGCCGGGACAGGCATTGGGCGAGCAGTACTTC CASRPGQALGEQYF
TRBJ2-7 TRBD1 TRBV11-2 - TGTGCCAGCAGCTCTAAAAGGCAGGGGGCCTATGAGCAGTACTTC CASSSKRQGAYEQYF
TRBJ2-3 - TRBV27 - TGTACCAGCAGTTTTTGGGGCGCAGATACGCAGTATTTT CTSSFWGADTQYF
TRBJ2-7 - TRBV5-4 - TGTGCCAGCAGCCTGAACTACGAGCAGTACTTC CASSLNYEQYF
TRBJ1-2 - TRBV6-6 - TGTGCCAGCGAGCCCTTGGTCGGGGGGAACTATGGCTACACCTTC CASEPLVGGNYGYTF
TRBJ1-1 - TRBV7-9 - TGTGCCAGCAGCTTAGCGGGGGGCCCCACTGAAGCTTTCTTT CASSLAGGPTEAFF
TRBJ2-1 - TRBV6-5 - TGTGCCAGCAGTTACTCGGGAATACCCTTGAATGAGCAGTTCTTC CASSYSGIPLNEQFF
TRBJ1-1 - TRBV6-5 - TGTGCCAGCACCACCGGGGGCGGATCGTTGAGGGGAGCTTTCTTT CASTTGGGSLRGAFF
TRBJ2-4 TRBD1 TRBV19 - TGTGCCAGTAGTGAGACAGGGTTTGGAGGAAACATTCAGTACTTC CASSETGFGGNIQYF
TRBJ2-3 TRBD1 TRBV9 - TGTGCCAGCAGCGGGGGAGACAGGGGGCTTACAGATACGCAGTATTTT CASSGGDRGLTDTQYF
TRBJ2-1 TRBD2 TRBV5-4 - TGTGCCAGCAGCCCTACTAGCGGGATGTACAATGAGCAGTTCTTC CASSPTSGMYNEQFF
TRBJ1-2 - TRBV28 - TGTGCCAGCAGCCTTTCGACAGGAATCTCCTATGGCTACACCTTC CASSLSTGISYGYTF
TRBJ2-5 - TRBV6-5 - TGTGCCAGCGGTATCGGGACACAAGAGACCCAGTACTTC CASGIGTQETQYF
TRBJ2-2 TRBD2 TRBV7-6 - TGTGCCAGCAGACCCGACCCGGGGGGCGGGGAGCTGTTTTTT CASRPDPGGGELFF
TRBJ2-6 - TRBV30 - TGTGCCTGGAGGAAGGGGGTCTACAAGGCCGGGGCCAACGTCCTGACTTTC CAWRKGVYKAGANVLTF
TRBJ2-3 - TRBV5-1 - TGCGCCAGCAGCTTGAGTTCGGGAGCTTCAGATACGCAGTATTTT CASSLSSGASDTQYF
TRBJ1-1 - TRBV2 - TGTGCCAGCACCTACGATTGGAACACTGAAGCTTTCTTT CASTYDWNTEAFF
TRBJ2-7 - TRBV29-1 once TGCAGCGTTGGCACAGTCGGGGGCGAGCAGTACTTC CSVGTVGGEQYF
TRBJ2-1 - TRBV5-8 few TGTGCCAGCATCTCCCCGGGGAGAAGCTCCTACAATGAGCAGTTCTTC CASISPGRSSYNEQFF
TRBJ2-5 - TRBV2 - TGTGCCAGCACAAAAGAGGAGACCCAGTACTTC CASTKEETQYF
TRBJ2-2 TRBD2 TRBV10-3 - TGTGCCTCCACCTACCGGGGGGGCTCCGGGGAGCTGTTTTTT CASTYRGGSGELFF
TRBJ2-7 - TRBV2 - TGTGCCAGCAGTCCGCAGGTTTTCTCCTACGAGCAGTACTTC CASSPQVFSYEQYF
TRBJ2-3 - TRBV5-4 few TGTGCCAGCAGCTCCTCATGGACGACTGATACGCAGTATTTT CASSSSWTTDTQYF
TRBJ2-1 - TRBV11-3 - TGTGCCAGCAGCCGCGGTTGGAATGAGCAGTTCTTC CASSRGWNEQFF
TRBJ2-3 TRBD2 TRBV15 - TGTGCCACCAGCAGAGGACTAGCGGGAGATACGCAGTATTTT CATSRGLAGDTQYF
TRBJ2-1 TRBD2 TRBV28 - TGTGCCAGCAGTTCAGCGGGGTTTTACAATGAGCAGTTCTTC CASSSAGFYNEQFF
TRBJ2-7 TRBD2 TRBV15 - TGTGCCACCAGCCCGCGGGCCCTGGGACTAGCGGGATCCTACGAGCAGTACTTC CATSPRALGLAGSYEQYF
TRBJ2-7 - TRBV6-1 - TGTGCCAGCAGTACCCGAGGGGGGTCCTACGAGCAGTACTTC CASSTRGGSYEQYF
TRBJ1-2 - TRBV20-1 - TGCAGTGCCAACGAAGACCGTGGCTACACCTTC CSANEDRGYTF
TRBJ2-7 TRBD1 TRBV6-5 - TGTGCCAGCAGGACAGGGGGCGCTTCGACCTACGAGCAGTACTTC CASRTGGASTYEQYF
TRBJ2-7 - TRBV19 - TGTGCCAGTAAGAACTCCCGAGAGGGCCCGAAATACGAGCAGTACTTC CASKNSREGPKYEQYF
TRBJ2-7 TRBD2 TRBV11-2 - TGTGCCAGCAGCTTAGATCGAGGTAGCGGGAGTTACGAGCAGTACTTC CASSLDRGSGSYEQYF
TRBJ2-3 - TRBV20-1 few TGCAGTGCCGAGGTGACAGATACGCAGTATTTT CSAEVTDTQYF
TRBJ1-1 - TRBV30 few TGTGCCTGGAGATACGGAGCGAACACTGAAGCTTTCTTT CAWRYGANTEAFF
TRBJ2-3 - TRBV7-6 - TGTGCCAGCAGCTTATTCCAGGGGAGCACAGATACGCAGTATTTT CASSLFQGSTDTQYF
TRBJ1-2 - TRBV5-1 once TGCGCCAGCAGCTTGGAATATGCAGGTGACTATGGCTACACCTTC CASSLEYAGDYGYTF
TRBJ2-5 TRBD2 TRBV2 - TGTGCCAGCAGTGCGGCTATTTACGGGGAGGGCCAGTACTTC CASSAAIYGEGQYF
TRBJ1-1 TRBD1 TRBV11-2 - TGTGCCAGCAGCTTTACGACGTCCGGGACAGGGGGCACTGAAGCTTTCTTT CASSFTTSGTGGTEAFF
TRBJ2-7 - TRBV15 - TGTGCCACCAGCAGAGATATGGGAACCTACGAGCAGTACTTC CATSRDMGTYEQYF
TRBJ2-7 - TRBV11-2 - TGTGCCAGCAGCCTCCGGGTAGCGGACTTACCCTACGAGCAGTACTTC CASSLRVADLPYEQYF
TRBJ2-5 - TRBV4-3 - TGCGCCAGCAGCCAAGAGAGGGGCAGTGAGACCCAGTACTTC CASSQERGSETQYF
TRBJ1-2 - TRBV6-5 - TGTGCCAGCAGCCCCGGCGCTAACTATGGCTACACCTTC CASSPGANYGYTF